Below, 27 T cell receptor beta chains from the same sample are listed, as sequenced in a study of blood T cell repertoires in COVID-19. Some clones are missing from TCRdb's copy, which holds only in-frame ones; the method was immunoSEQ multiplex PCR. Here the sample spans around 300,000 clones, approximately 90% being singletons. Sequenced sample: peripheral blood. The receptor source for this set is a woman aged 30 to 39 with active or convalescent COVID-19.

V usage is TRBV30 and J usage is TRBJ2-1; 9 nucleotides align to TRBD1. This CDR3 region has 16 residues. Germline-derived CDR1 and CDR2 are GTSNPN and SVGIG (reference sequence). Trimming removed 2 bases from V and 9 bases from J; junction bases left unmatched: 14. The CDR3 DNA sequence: TGTGCCTGGAGTAGGGTTCCCGGGACAGGGTCGGGTGAGCAGTTCTTC. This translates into CAWSRVPGTGSGEQFF. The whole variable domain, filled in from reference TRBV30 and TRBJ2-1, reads SQTIHQWPATLVQPVGSPLSLECTVEGTSNPNLYWYRQAAGRGLQLLFYSVGIGQISSEVPQNLSASRPQDRQFILSSKKLLLSDSGFYLCAWSRVPGTGSGEQFFGPGTRLTVL.

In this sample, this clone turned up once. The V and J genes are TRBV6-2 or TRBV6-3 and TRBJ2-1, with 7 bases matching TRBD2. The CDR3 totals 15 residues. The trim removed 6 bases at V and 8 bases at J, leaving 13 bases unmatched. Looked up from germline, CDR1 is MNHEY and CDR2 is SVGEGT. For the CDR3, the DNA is TGTGCCAGCAGCCTTTTGGGGGGGGTCCCCCATGAGCAGTTCTTC. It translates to CASSLLGGVPHEQFF.

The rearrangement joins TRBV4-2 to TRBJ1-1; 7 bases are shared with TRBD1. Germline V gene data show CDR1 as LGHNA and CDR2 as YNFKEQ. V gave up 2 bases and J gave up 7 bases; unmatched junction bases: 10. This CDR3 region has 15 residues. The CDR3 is CASSQRTDRDREAFF. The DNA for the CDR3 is TGTGCCAGCAGCCAAAGGACTGACAGGGACCGTGAAGCTTTCTTT.

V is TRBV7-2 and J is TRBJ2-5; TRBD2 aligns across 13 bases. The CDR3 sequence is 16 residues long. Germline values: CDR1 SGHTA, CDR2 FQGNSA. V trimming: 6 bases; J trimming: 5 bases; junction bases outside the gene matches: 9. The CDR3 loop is CASRRGLAGSGETQYF. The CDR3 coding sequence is TGTGCCAGCAGGAGGGGACTAGCGGGGTCGGGGGAGACCCAGTACTTC.

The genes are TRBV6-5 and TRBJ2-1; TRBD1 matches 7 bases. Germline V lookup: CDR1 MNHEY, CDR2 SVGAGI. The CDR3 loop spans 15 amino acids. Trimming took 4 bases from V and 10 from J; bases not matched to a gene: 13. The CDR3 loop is CASSSRTGTAREQFF. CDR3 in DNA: TGTGCCAGCAGTTCAAGAACCGGGACAGCCAGGGAGCAGTTCTTC.

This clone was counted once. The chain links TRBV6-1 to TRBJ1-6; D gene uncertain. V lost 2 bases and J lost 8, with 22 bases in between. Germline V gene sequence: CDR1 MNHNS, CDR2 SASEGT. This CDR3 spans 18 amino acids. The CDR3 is CASSENGVEGGYDSPLHF. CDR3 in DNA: TGTGCCAGCAGTGAAAACGGGGTGGAGGGAGGATACGATTCACCCCTCCACTTT.

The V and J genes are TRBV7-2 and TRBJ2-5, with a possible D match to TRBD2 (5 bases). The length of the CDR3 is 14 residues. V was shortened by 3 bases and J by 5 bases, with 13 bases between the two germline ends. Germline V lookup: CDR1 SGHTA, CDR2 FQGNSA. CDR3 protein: CASSLGRTQETQYF. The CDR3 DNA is TGTGCCAGCAGCTTGGGGAGAACCCAGGAGACCCAGTACTTC.

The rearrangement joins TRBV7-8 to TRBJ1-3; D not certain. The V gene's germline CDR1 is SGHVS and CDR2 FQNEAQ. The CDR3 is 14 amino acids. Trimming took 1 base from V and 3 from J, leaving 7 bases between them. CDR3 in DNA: TGTGCCAGCAGCTTAGGGTACAGTGGAAACACCATATATTTT. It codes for CASSLGYSGNTIYF.

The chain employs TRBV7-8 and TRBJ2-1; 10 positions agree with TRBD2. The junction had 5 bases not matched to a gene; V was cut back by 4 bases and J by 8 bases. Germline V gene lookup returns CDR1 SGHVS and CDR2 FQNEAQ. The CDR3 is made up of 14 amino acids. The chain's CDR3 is CASSSSGGVDEQFF. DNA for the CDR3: TGTGCCAGCAGCTCCAGCGGGGGGGTTGATGAGCAGTTCTTC.

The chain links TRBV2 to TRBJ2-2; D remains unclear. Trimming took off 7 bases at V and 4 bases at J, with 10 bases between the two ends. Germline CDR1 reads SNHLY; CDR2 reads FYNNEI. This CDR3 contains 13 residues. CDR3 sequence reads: CASTPRVTGELFF. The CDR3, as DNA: TGTGCCAGCACCCCACGGGTCACCGGGGAGCTGTTTTTT.

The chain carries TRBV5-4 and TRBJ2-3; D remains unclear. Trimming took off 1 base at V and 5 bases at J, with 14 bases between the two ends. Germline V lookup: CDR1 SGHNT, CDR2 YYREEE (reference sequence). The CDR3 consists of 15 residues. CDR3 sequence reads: CASSLSESRVDTQYF. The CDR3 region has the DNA TGTGCCAGCAGCTTGAGTGAGAGCCGGGTAGATACGCAGTATTTT.

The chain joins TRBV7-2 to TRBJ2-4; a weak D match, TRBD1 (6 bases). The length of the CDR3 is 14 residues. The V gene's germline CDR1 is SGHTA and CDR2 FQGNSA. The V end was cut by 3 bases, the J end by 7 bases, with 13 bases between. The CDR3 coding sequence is TGTGCCAGCAGCTTGGAACAGGGTTGGAACATTCAGTACTTC. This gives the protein CASSLEQGWNIQYF.

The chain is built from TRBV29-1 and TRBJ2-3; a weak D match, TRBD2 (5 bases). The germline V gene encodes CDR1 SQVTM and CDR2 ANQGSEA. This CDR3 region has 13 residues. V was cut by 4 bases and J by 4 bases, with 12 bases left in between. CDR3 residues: CSVGLGGADTQYF. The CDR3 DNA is TGCAGCGTTGGGCTTGGAGGCGCAGATACGCAGTATTTT.

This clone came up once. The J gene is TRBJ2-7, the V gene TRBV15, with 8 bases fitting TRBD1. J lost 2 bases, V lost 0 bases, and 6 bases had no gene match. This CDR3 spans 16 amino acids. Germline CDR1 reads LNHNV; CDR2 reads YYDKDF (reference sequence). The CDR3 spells CATSRDPTGGTYEQYF. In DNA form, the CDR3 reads TGTGCCACCAGCAGAGATCCCACAGGGGGGACCTACGAGCAGTACTTC.

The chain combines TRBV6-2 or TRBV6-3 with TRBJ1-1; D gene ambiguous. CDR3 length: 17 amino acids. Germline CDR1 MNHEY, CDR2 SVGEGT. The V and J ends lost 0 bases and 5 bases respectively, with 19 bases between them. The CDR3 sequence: CASSYSSRTFRGTEAFF. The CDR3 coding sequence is TGTGCCAGCAGTTACTCGAGTAGGACTTTTCGAGGGACTGAAGCTTTCTTT.

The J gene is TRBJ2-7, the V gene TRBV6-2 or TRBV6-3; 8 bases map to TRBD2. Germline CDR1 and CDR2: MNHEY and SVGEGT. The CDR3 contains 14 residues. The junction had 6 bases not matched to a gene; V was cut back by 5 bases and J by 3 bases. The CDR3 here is CASSLPGGSYEQYF. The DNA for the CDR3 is TGTGCCAGCAGTCTACCGGGGGGGAGCTACGAGCAGTACTTC.

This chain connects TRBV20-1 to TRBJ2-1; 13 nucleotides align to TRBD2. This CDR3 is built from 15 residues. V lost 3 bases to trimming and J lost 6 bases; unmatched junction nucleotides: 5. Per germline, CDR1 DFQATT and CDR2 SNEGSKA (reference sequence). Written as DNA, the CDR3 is TGCAGTGCTAGTGGACTAGCGGGGGCCAGCAATGAGCAGTTCTTC. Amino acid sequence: CSASGLAGASNEQFF.

CDR3 residues: CASSQDQGRGAQDTQYF. The DNA of the CDR3 is TGCGCCAGCAGCCAAGATCAGGGGCGGGGGGCACAAGATACGCAGTATTTT. The V call is TRBV4-1, the J call TRBJ2-3, with 8 bases aligning to TRBD2. Trimming cost V 0 bases and J 5 bases; bases outside gene matches: 10. Germline V gene lookup returns CDR1 MGHRA and CDR2 YSYEKL. This CDR3 is built from 17 residues.

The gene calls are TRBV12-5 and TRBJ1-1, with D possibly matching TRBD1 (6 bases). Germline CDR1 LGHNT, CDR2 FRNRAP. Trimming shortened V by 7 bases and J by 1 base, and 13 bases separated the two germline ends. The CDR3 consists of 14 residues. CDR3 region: CASAPGAENTEAFF. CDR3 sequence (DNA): TGTGCTAGTGCCCCAGGGGCGGAGAACACTGAAGCTTTCTTT.

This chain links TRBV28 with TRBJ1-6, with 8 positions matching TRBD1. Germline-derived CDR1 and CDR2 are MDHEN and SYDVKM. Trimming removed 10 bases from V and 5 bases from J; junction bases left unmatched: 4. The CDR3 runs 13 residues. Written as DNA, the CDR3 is TGTGCCACGGACAGGGTAAATAATTCACCCCTCCACTTT. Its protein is CATDRVNNSPLHF.

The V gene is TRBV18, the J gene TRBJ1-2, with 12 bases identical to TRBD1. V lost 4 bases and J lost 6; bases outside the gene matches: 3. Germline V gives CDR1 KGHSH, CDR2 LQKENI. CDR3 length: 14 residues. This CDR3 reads CASSRGTGGDGYTF. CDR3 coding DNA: TGTGCCAGCTCACGAGGGACAGGGGGCGATGGCTACACCTTC.

The CDR3 DNA sequence: TGTGCCAGTAGCCAGACAGGGGGGCCCTTGTACTTC. It codes for CASSQTGGPLYF. The chain couples TRBV19 to TRBJ2-7; 9 bases are a match to TRBD1. This CDR3 has 12 amino acids. Germline-derived CDR1 and CDR2 are LNHDA and SQIVND (reference sequence). With 6 bases clipped from V and 12 bases from J, the junction kept 9 bases outside the gene matches.

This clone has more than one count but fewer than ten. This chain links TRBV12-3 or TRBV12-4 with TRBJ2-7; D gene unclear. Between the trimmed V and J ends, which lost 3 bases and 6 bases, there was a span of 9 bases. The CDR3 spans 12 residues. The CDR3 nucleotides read TGTGCCAGCAGTTTTTATCCGGGCGAGCAGTACTTC. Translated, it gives CASSFYPGEQYF.

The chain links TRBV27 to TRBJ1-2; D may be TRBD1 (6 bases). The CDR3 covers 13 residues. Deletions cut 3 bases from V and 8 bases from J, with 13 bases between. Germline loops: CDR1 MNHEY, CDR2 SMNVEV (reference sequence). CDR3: CASSFGAGEGYTF. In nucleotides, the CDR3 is TGTGCCAGCAGTTTTGGGGCAGGGGAAGGCTACACCTTC.

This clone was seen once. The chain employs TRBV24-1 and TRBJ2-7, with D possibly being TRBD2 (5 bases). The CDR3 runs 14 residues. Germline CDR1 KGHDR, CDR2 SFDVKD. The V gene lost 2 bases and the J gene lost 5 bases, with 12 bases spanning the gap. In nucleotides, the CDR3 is TGTGCCACCAGTGATTCCTCACTAGTCAACGAGCAGTACTTC. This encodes CATSDSSLVNEQYF.

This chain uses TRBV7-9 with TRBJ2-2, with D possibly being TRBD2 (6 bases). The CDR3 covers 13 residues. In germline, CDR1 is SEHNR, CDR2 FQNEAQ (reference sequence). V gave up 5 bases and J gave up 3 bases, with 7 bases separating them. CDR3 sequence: CASSRGDTGELFF. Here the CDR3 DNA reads TGTGCCAGCAGCCGCGGGGACACCGGGGAGCTGTTTTTT.

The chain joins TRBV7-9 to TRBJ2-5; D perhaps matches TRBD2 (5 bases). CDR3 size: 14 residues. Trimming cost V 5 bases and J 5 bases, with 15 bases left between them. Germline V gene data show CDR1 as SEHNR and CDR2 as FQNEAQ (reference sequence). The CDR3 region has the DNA TGTGCCAGCAGCCCCCTGAGGGATCGGGAGACCCAGTACTTC. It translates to CASSPLRDRETQYF.